This passage covers 20 T cell receptor beta chains from one sample sequenced in a study of identical twins' blood T cells. TCRdb reanalysed the 5' RACE reads using MiXCR and keeps one entry per CDR3 protein. Of fewer than 450,000 distinct CDR3 sequences detected, roughly 31% appear once; the ten largest clones hold 6.1%. The sample was PBMCs. The origin of the receptors is a woman aged 18 to 55 in good health.

This clonotype was seen more than once but under ten times. This chain connects TRBV11-2 to TRBJ2-1; no clear D. The V end was cut by 1 base, the J end by 8 bases, with 12 bases between. This CDR3 region has 14 residues. Per the germline V gene, CDR1 is SGHAT and CDR2 is FQNNGV. For the CDR3, the DNA is TGTGCCAGCAGCTTAGCGAGCAGTACTTATGAGCAGTTCTTC. Residues: CASSLASSTYEQFF.

This chain joins TRBV3-1 and TRBJ2-4; D unresolved. Germline V gene lookup returns CDR1 LGHDT and CDR2 YNNKEL (reference sequence). The V end was cut by 4 bases, the J end by 5 bases, with 12 bases between. The CDR3 length is 14 residues. CDR3 bases: TGTGCCAGCAGCCCTCGGACGGGCCAAAACATTCAGTACTTC. This translates into CASSPRTGQNIQYF.

This clonotype was seen a few times. V and J are TRBV7-2 and TRBJ1-6; D is unclear. Germline V gene sequence: CDR1 SGHTA, CDR2 FQGNSA. The CDR3 consists of 13 residues. Trimming left V 0 bases short and J 3 bases short, with 0 bases between. CDR3 in DNA: TGTGCCAGCAGCTTAGCCTATAATTCACCCCTCCACTTT. Its protein product is CASSLAYNSPLHF. Filled out from reference TRBV7-2 and TRBJ1-6, the complete variable domain reads GAGVSQSPSNKVTEKGKDVELRCDPISGHTALYWYRQSLGQGLEFLIYFQGNSAPDKSGLPSDRFSAERTGGSVSTLTIQRTQQEDSAVYLCASSLAYNSPLHFGNGTRLTVT.

As concerns this clonotype: A much larger clone is a single base away; this may be a read error. The chain uses TRBV2 and TRBJ2-3, with 11 bases matching TRBD2. CDR1 is SNHLY and CDR2 is FYNNEI in the germline V gene. This CDR3 spans 16 amino acids. The CDR3 sequence is CAGSEGTSGSTDTQYF. CDR3 DNA: TGTGCCGGCAGTGAAGGGACTAGCGGAAGCACAGATACGCAGTATTTT.

About this clonotype: An end of the junction does not agree with germline; a read error may underlie this. The rearrangement uses TRBV10-1 and TRBJ2-1; a weak D match, TRBD2 (7 bases). This CDR3 spans 16 amino acids. The V gene's germline CDR1 is WNHNN and CDR2 SYGVQD (reference sequence). The CDR3 sequence: CAGSESTAGTFNEQFF. The CDR3 region has the DNA TGCGCCGGCAGTGAGTCGACAGCGGGGACATTCAATGAGCAGTTCTTC.

This clonotype was seen more than once but under ten times. The CDR3 bases are TGTGCCAGCAGCCAACAGGGGTATAGCAATCAGCCCCAGCATTTT. It encodes CASSQQGYSNQPQHF. The V gene is TRBV6-5, the J gene TRBJ1-5; 7 bases map to TRBD1. The CDR3 totals 15 residues. The ends lost 6 bases at V and 0 bases at J; junction bases unmatched: 5. Germline lookup yields CDR1 MNHEY and CDR2 SVGAGI.

V is TRBV12-3 or TRBV12-4 and J is TRBJ1-6; a possible D gene is TRBD1 (5 bases). V lost 0 bases and J lost 12, with 9 bases in between. The CDR3 length is 13 residues. CDR3 DNA: TGTGCCAGCAGTTTAGCGCCGGGGGGACCCCTCCACTTT. It encodes CASSLAPGGPLHF.

The rearrangement links TRBV7-2 to TRBJ2-7; 7 positions match TRBD2. After removal of 4 bases from V and 4 bases from J, the junction contained 13 bases not matched to a gene. The CDR3 length is 16 residues. Germline lookup yields CDR1 SGHTA and CDR2 FQGNSA. The CDR3 reads CASSSLRLASSYEQYF. For the CDR3, the DNA is TGTGCCAGCAGCTCCCTTCGACTAGCAAGCAGTTACGAGCAGTACTTC.

The chain joins TRBV10-3 to TRBJ2-1, with D maybe TRBD2 (5 bases). CDR3 length equals 14 residues. V was trimmed by 1 base and J by 2 bases, leaving 6 bases between them. Per the germline V gene, CDR1 is ENHRY and CDR2 is SYGVKD. CDR3 DNA: TGTGCCATCAGTGAGTGGACTGCCTACAATGAGCAGTTCTTC. Its translation is CAISEWTAYNEQFF.

The V gene is TRBV19, the J gene TRBJ2-7; the D is unclear. Germline V gene data show CDR1 as LNHDA and CDR2 as SQIVND (reference sequence). Trimming shortened V by 4 bases and J by 0 bases, and 10 bases separated the two germline ends. The CDR3 runs to 14 residues. CDR3 residues: CASSRTASSYEQYF. CDR3 DNA: TGTGCCAGTAGTAGGACGGCAAGCTCCTACGAGCAGTACTTC.

The CDR3 DNA follows: TGCAGTGCCGAGAGGGGGCCCACAGATACGCAGTATTTT. Its translation is CSAERGPTDTQYF. The J gene is TRBJ2-3, the V gene TRBV20-1; 7 bases agree with TRBD1. CDR1 is DFQATT, CDR2 SNEGSKA, per germline (reference sequence). The V and J ends lost 6 bases and 2 bases, in that order; junction bases with no gene match: 5. This CDR3 is 13 amino acids long.

This chain joins TRBV12-3 or TRBV12-4 and TRBJ2-3; the match to TRBD2 covers 7 bases. The CDR3 length is 15 residues. The J segment lost 1 base and the V segment lost 5 bases, leaving 6 bases of the junction unmatched. The CDR3, as DNA: TGTGCCAGCAGTCCTAGCGGAGCCCGCACAGATACGCAGTATTTT. Translated, it gives CASSPSGARTDTQYF.

The sample holds many counts of this clonotype. V is TRBV19 and J is TRBJ2-1; no definite D call. V dropped 1 base and J dropped 9 bases, with 10 bases sitting between them. Germline V gives CDR1 LNHDA, CDR2 SQIVND (reference sequence). The CDR3 is 13 residues long. The CDR3 protein is CASSIVGRAEQFF. CDR3 DNA sequence: TGTGCCAGTAGTATAGTCGGGCGTGCTGAGCAGTTCTTC.

This clonotype has more than one count but fewer than ten. The rearrangement uses TRBV7-9 and TRBJ1-1; D gene ambiguous. V lost 5 bases to trimming and J lost 0 bases, with 16 bases between them. The germline V gene encodes CDR1 SEHNR and CDR2 FQNEAQ (reference sequence). This CDR3 has 16 residues. The CDR3 DNA reads as TGTGCCAGCAGCCGAAAAAAGGACGGCTTGAACACTGAAGCTTTCTTT. The encoded protein is CASSRKKDGLNTEAFF.

The chain couples TRBV7-9 to TRBJ2-7; no firm D call. This CDR3 has 17 residues. Germline V gene data show CDR1 as SEHNR and CDR2 as FQNEAQ (reference sequence). The V gene lost 3 bases and the J gene lost 3 bases, with 21 bases spanning the gap. Here the CDR3 DNA reads TGTGCCAGCAGCTTCCCCACCGGCTCGACTTTCGACTACGAGCAGTACTTC. It codes for CASSFPTGSTFDYEQYF.

The V gene is TRBV29-1, the J gene TRBJ2-1; the D call may be TRBD1 or TRBD2 (5 bases each). The length of the CDR3 is 11 residues. V was clipped by 6 bases and J by 12 bases, with 15 bases between them. The germline gives CDR1 SQVTM, CDR2 ANQGSEA. The CDR3 DNA sequence: TGCAGCGTGGAGAGGGACGGTGGGCAGTTCTTC. Translated, it gives CSVERDGGQFF.

On this clonotype itself: A much larger clone lies a single base off, so this may be a read error. This rearrangement joins TRBV7-9 to TRBJ2-7; no reliable D call. This CDR3 contains 12 residues. Per germline, CDR1 SEHNR and CDR2 FQNEAQ (reference sequence). CDR3 loop: CARSLVGYEQYF. For the CDR3, the DNA is TGTGCCCGCAGCTTAGTTGGTTACGAGCAGTACTTC. The full variable domain, completed using reference TRBV7-9 and TRBJ2-7, is DTGVSQNPRHKITKRGQNVTFRCDPISEHNRLYWYRQTLGQGPEFLTYFQNEAQLEKSRLLSDRFSAERPKGSFSTLEIQRTEQGDSAMYLCARSLVGYEQYFGPGTRLTVT.

Ten or more counts support this clonotype. This chain uses TRBV6-5 with TRBJ2-1; 8 bases align to TRBD2. Per germline, CDR1 MNHEY and CDR2 SVGAGI. The CDR3 has 15 residues. The junction had 8 bases not matched to a gene; V was cut back by 6 bases and J by 4 bases. This CDR3 is CASRSGSMTYNEQFF. The CDR3 DNA sequence: TGTGCCAGCAGGAGCGGGAGCATGACGTACAATGAGCAGTTCTTC.

The table lists this clonotype with a few counts. The chain has TRBV18 and TRBJ1-3; TRBD1 might be the D (6 bases). Per the germline V gene, CDR1 is KGHSH and CDR2 is LQKENI. V shed 0 bases and J shed 0 bases, with 12 bases lying between them. The CDR3 loop spans 17 amino acids. The DNA of the CDR3 is TGTGCCAGCTCACCACCGCGGACAGTGAGCTCTGGAAACACCATATATTTT. Its translation: CASSPPRTVSSGNTIYF.

The chain recombines TRBV7-9 with TRBJ2-7, with D possibly being TRBD2 (6 bases). CDR1 is SEHNR, CDR2 FQNEAQ, per germline (reference sequence). This CDR3 region has 17 residues. The V gene lost 5 bases and the J gene lost 0 bases, with 20 bases spanning the gap. CDR3 in DNA: TGTGCCAGCAGCCCTAAGTCCGGGACTTCTAGCTCCTACGAGCAGTACTTC. This codes for CASSPKSGTSSSYEQYF.